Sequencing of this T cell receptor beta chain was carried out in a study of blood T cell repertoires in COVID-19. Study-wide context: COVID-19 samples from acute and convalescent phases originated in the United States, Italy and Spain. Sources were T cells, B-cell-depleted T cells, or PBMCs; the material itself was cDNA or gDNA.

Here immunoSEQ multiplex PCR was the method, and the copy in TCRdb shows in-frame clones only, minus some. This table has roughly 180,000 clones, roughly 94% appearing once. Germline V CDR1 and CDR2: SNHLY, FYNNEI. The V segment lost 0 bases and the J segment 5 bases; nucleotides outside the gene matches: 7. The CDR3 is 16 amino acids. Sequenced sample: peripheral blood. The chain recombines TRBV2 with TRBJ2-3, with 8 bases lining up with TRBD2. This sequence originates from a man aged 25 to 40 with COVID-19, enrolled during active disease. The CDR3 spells CASSEAQSGGGDTQYF. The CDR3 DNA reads TGTGCCAGCAGTGAAGCGCAAAGCGGGGGCGGAGATACGCAGTATTTT.